This TCR beta chain was found in a study of T cells in localized non-small cell lung cancer. Trimming removed 4 bases at V and 6 bases at J, with 9 bases between. The CDR3 is 12 residues long. Germline values: CDR1 SGHRS, CDR2 YFSETQ. Sequenced by immunoSEQ multiplex PCR; TCRdb stores in-frame clones only, minus some. The repertoire holds about 20,000 clones, approximately 87% seen once, with 10% to 15% in the top ten. Worth noting for this clone: Its antigen is not identified.

Study-level results: Sequence data derive from only one tumor region, so heterogeneity remains possible. Adjacent lung had a median about 60 of the 100 largest tumor clones. Adjacent uninvolved lung tissue had the highest T cell clonality, exceeding tumor.

The receptor comes from a man aged 35-75 years with stage II squamous cell lung carcinoma. Sequencing was performed on PBMCs, taken before any cancer treatment. The chain has TRBV5-1 and TRBJ2-3; no clear D gene. CDR3 residues: CASSAYGDTQYF. For the CDR3, the DNA is TGCGCCAGCAGCGCATACGGGGATACGCAGTATTTT.